These 30 T cell receptor beta chains share one sample of origin, sequenced in a study of cytomegalovirus exposure and HLA in healthy donors. The PCR was carried out with 60 Vbeta primers and 13 Jbeta primers. This table comes from immunoSEQ multiplex PCR, and its TCRdb copy is limited to in-frame clones, with some not included. The sample lists about 240,000 clones, about 80% seen once, with around 5% in the top ten. Sequenced input: PBMCs. The receptors shown here come from a woman aged 35 to 49 in good health and CMV-seropositive.

The chain links TRBV5-1 to TRBJ1-1; D might be TRBD1 (6 bases). CDR3 size: 14 residues. Deletions cut 2 bases from V and 1 base from J, with 9 bases between. Germline assignment: CDR1 SGHRS and CDR2 YFSETQ. The CDR3: CASSFGQTNTEAFF. The CDR3 nucleotides are TGCGCCAGCAGCTTCGGACAGACGAACACTGAAGCTTTCTTT.

The chain carries TRBV19 and TRBJ2-1, with 14 nucleotides matching TRBD2. The CDR3 is 15 residues long. The ends lost 4 bases at V and 9 bases at J; junction bases unmatched: 5. Germline V gene lookup returns CDR1 LNHDA and CDR2 SQIVND (reference sequence). The CDR3 sequence is CASSTTSGGAVEQFF. In nucleotides, the CDR3 is TGTGCCAGTAGTACGACTAGCGGGGGGGCGGTTGAGCAGTTCTTC.

The V and J genes are TRBV19 and TRBJ2-7, with 9 nucleotides matching TRBD1. Germline CDR1 LNHDA, CDR2 SQIVND (reference sequence). This CDR3 spans 15 amino acids. V lost 4 bases and J lost 0; bases outside the gene matches: 4. CDR3 region: CASSTTTGGSYEQYF. For the CDR3, the DNA is TGTGCCAGTAGTACGACGACAGGGGGCTCCTACGAGCAGTACTTC. Looking up the rest from reference TRBV19 and TRBJ2-7 gives the full variable domain: DGGITQSPKYLFRKEGQNVTLSCEQNLNHDAMYWYRQDPGQGLRLIYYSQIVNDFQKGDIAEGYSVSREKKESFPLTVTSAQKNPTAFYLCASSTTTGGSYEQYFGPGTRLTVT.

V gene TRBV4-3 combines with J gene TRBJ2-5, with a tentative D call TRBD1 (5 bases). The DNA end is more similar to TRBJ2-7, so the J call may be wrong. The germline gives CDR1 LGHNA, CDR2 YSLEER. CDR3 length: 13 amino acids. The CDR3 here is CASSQARAYEQYF. The DNA for the CDR3 is TGCGCCAGCAGCCAAGCCAGGGCCTACGAGCAGTACTTC.

The chain links TRBV9 to TRBJ1-2, with D unresolved. V was pared by 3 bases and J by 4 bases, with 10 bases between. Germline CDR1 SGDLS, CDR2 YYNGEE. The CDR3 consists of 13 residues. In DNA, the CDR3 is TGTGCCAGCAGCGGAGGGCGGGGCTATGGCTACACCTTC. Translation gives CASSGGRGYGYTF.

V gene TRBV5-6 combines with J gene TRBJ1-1; 11 bases fit TRBD1. The CDR3 spans 15 residues. V was pared by 5 bases and J by 4 bases, with 7 bases of the junction left unmatched. Germline assignment: CDR1 SGHDT and CDR2 YYEEEE. The CDR3 coding sequence is TGTGCCAGCAGGTCCCCGGGACAGGGGGGCACTGAAGCTTTCTTT. It translates to CASRSPGQGGTEAFF.

This chain uses TRBV19 with TRBJ2-1; 12 bases are shared with TRBD1. The germline gives CDR1 LNHDA, CDR2 SQIVND (reference sequence). This CDR3 spans 15 amino acids. J was trimmed by 9 bases and V by 3 bases; bases with no gene match: 6. CDR3 coding DNA: TGTGCCAGTAGTATTAAGGGACAGGGGGCCAGTGAGCAGTTCTTC. Protein sequence: CASSIKGQGASEQFF.

The V gene is TRBV7-2, the J gene TRBJ1-3; the D gene is possibly TRBD1 (6 bases). V gave up 1 base and J gave up 2 bases, with 12 bases separating them. The CDR3 has 16 amino acids. Per the germline V gene, CDR1 is SGHTA and CDR2 is FQGNSA. The CDR3 loop reads CASSLDYRAAGNTIYF. The CDR3 DNA is TGTGCCAGCAGCTTAGATTACAGGGCCGCTGGAAACACCATATATTTT. The whole variable domain, remainder taken from reference TRBV7-2 and TRBJ1-3, is GAGVSQSPSNKVTEKGKDVELRCDPISGHTALYWYRQSLGQGLEFLIYFQGNSAPDKSGLPSDRFSAERTGGSVSTLTIQRTQQEDSAVYLCASSLDYRAAGNTIYFGEGSWLTVV.

Turning to this clone: This sample also contains other DNA sequences that code for the same CDR3. The chain carries TRBV6-1 and TRBJ1-5, with TRBD1 matching 7 bases. CDR1 is MNHNS, CDR2 SASEGT, per germline. The CDR3 has 13 residues. The DNA of the CDR3 is TGTACCTCCGGGACAGAGTTCAATCAGCCCCAGCATTTT. Residues: CTSGTEFNQPQHF.

The gene calls are TRBV4-2 and TRBJ1-2; TRBD1 might be the D (6 bases). This CDR3 comprises 16 residues. V was pared by 3 bases and J by 5 bases, with 19 bases between. CDR1 LGHNA and CDR2 YNFKEQ come from the germline V gene. The chain's CDR3 is CASSHPGPGQTYGYTF. The DNA for the CDR3 is TGTGCCAGCAGCCACCCCGGCCCCGGACAGACTTATGGCTACACCTTC.

V usage is TRBV21-1 and J usage is TRBJ2-6; TRBD1, the D gene given by the table, was not confirmed from the DNA. TRBV21-1 is a recognized pseudogene. The CDR3 covers 19 residues. The CDR3 region has the DNA TGTGCCAGCAGCACCCACCCTATCGGCAGGGGGTCTGGGGCCAACGTCCTGACTTTC. Translation gives CASSTHPIGRGSGANVLTF.

The J gene is TRBJ1-6, the V gene TRBV28; D not resolved. This CDR3 is 15 amino acids long. V was shortened by 6 bases and J by 9 bases, with 18 bases between the two germline ends. Germline V gene lookup returns CDR1 MDHEN and CDR2 SYDVKM. The CDR3 loop reads CASRDSLGERSPLHF. Here the CDR3 DNA reads TGTGCCAGCAGGGATTCCCTCGGGGAGCGTTCACCCCTCCACTTT.

The gene calls are TRBV4-2 and TRBJ2-2; 10 bases fit TRBD1. The ends lost 4 bases at V and 2 bases at J; junction bases unmatched: 4. Germline CDR1 is LGHNA and CDR2 is YNFKEQ. This CDR3 is 16 amino acids long. The CDR3: CASSPGTGENTGELFF. As DNA, the CDR3 is TGTGCCAGCAGCCCCGGGACAGGGGAAAACACCGGGGAGCTGTTTTTT.

Only a few counts were recorded for this clone. V and J are TRBV9 and TRBJ2-1; TRBD2 agrees at 9 bases. V dropped 0 bases and J dropped 8; count of bases not matched to a gene: 6. This CDR3 has 15 amino acids. Germline V gene lookup returns CDR1 SGDLS and CDR2 YYNGEE. CDR3 nucleotide sequence: TGTGCCAGCAGCGTAGTTAGCGGGAGTCCCCATGAGCAGTTCTTC. This gives the protein CASSVVSGSPHEQFF.

The gene calls are TRBV27 and TRBJ1-1; D might be TRBD1 (5 bases). This CDR3 is built from 14 residues. V lost 2 bases, J lost 1 base, and 8 bases lay in between. The germline V gene has CDR1 MNHEY and CDR2 SMNVEV (reference sequence). CDR3 DNA sequence: TGTGCCAGCAGTTTACAGGGTGGGAACACTGAAGCTTTCTTT. Protein: CASSLQGGNTEAFF.

The rearrangement joins TRBV5-1 to TRBJ2-3, with TRBD2 identical over 7 bases. CDR1 is SGHRS, CDR2 YFSETQ, per germline. V shed 0 bases and J 4 bases; nucleotides not matched to a gene: 11. The CDR3 covers 17 residues. The CDR3 loop reads CASSLVGAGDGSDTQYF. DNA for the CDR3: TGCGCCAGCAGCTTGGTAGGGGCGGGAGATGGGTCAGATACGCAGTATTTT.

This clone was observed a few times. V gene TRBV7-2 combines with J gene TRBJ2-3, with TRBD2 matching 12 bases. Per germline, CDR1 SGHTA and CDR2 FQGNSA. Trimming took 6 bases from V and 4 from J; bases not matched to a gene: 11. CDR3 length: 17 amino acids. The CDR3 coding sequence is TGTGCCAGCAGTCCGACTGGGGCTAGCGGGGGGGCAGATACGCAGTATTTT. This encodes CASSPTGASGGADTQYF.

This sequence joins TRBV4-1 and TRBJ1-1; 8 positions agree with TRBD1. Germline V gene lookup returns CDR1 MGHRA and CDR2 YSYEKL. The CDR3 is 16 amino acids. J lost 5 bases, V lost 4 bases, and 12 bases had no gene match. The DNA of the CDR3 is TGCGCCAGCAGCCCCTCGTCCAGGACAGGGACGACTGAAGCTTTCTTT. Residues: CASSPSSRTGTTEAFF.

The chain recombines TRBV6-5 with TRBJ2-7; D might be TRBD1 (5 bases). Germline V gene lookup returns CDR1 MNHEY and CDR2 SVGAGI. The CDR3 consists of 15 residues. Trimming removed 6 bases at V and 2 bases at J, with 17 bases between. Here the CDR3 DNA reads TGTGCCAGCAGGGTACGACAGTTCGGAACCTACGAGCAGTACTTC. Its protein product is CASRVRQFGTYEQYF.

The rearrangement uses TRBV12-5 and TRBJ2-1, with D possibly matching TRBD1 (6 bases). V shed 2 bases and J shed 4 bases, with 12 bases lying between them. Germline V gene lookup returns CDR1 LGHNT and CDR2 FRNRAP. The CDR3 covers 15 residues. DNA of the CDR3: TGTGCTAGTGGTTTGCTGTCTAGGGGGTACAATGAGCAGTTCTTC. Amino acids: CASGLLSRGYNEQFF.

V gene TRBV5-1 combines with J gene TRBJ2-5; D is unclear. Germline CDR1 and CDR2: SGHRS and YFSETQ. There are 13 residues in the CDR3. Between the trimmed V and J ends, which lost 2 bases and 3 bases, there was a span of 8 bases. DNA of the CDR3: TGCGCCAGCAGCTTAGCCACAGAAGAGACCCAGTACTTC. Translating it yields CASSLATEETQYF. Using reference TRBV5-1 and TRBJ2-5 for the parts outside the CDR3, the full variable domain is KAGVTQTPRYLIKTRGQQVTLSCSPISGHRSVSWYQQTPGQGLQFLFEYFSETQRNKGNFPGRFSGRQFSNSRSEMNVSTLELGDSALYLCASSLATEETQYFGPGTRLLVL.

The V call is TRBV5-6, the J call TRBJ2-5; TRBD2 aligns across 7 bases. The CDR3 extends over 13 amino acids. The germline V gene encodes CDR1 SGHDT and CDR2 YYEEEE. The ends lost 7 bases at V and 11 bases at J; junction bases unmatched: 14. DNA for the CDR3: TGTGCCAGCTCGGGAGGTCACAGGAAAGAGCAGTACTTC. It is translated as CASSGGHRKEQYF.

The chain recombines TRBV2 with TRBJ2-5; perhaps TRBD1 as D (6 bases). Trimming cost V 5 bases and J 3 bases, with 10 bases left between them. Looked up from germline, CDR1 is SNHLY and CDR2 is FYNNEI. The CDR3 is 13 residues long. The CDR3 sequence: CASSWDTKETQYF. The CDR3 coding sequence is TGTGCCAGCAGTTGGGACACCAAAGAGACCCAGTACTTC.

The chain employs TRBV12-5 and TRBJ1-1; tentatively, D is TRBD1 (6 bases). In germline, CDR1 is LGHNT, CDR2 FRNRAP. The CDR3 loop spans 14 amino acids. Trimming cost V 4 bases and J 1 base, with 10 bases left between them. The DNA of the CDR3 is TGTGCTAGTGGTTCGGGACAACAGAACACTGAAGCTTTCTTT. This codes for CASGSGQQNTEAFF.

The V and J genes are TRBV5-1 and TRBJ2-2; no clear D gene. V lost 0 bases and J lost 8, with 14 bases in between. CDR1 SGHRS and CDR2 YFSETQ come from the germline V gene. This CDR3 has 15 residues. This CDR3 reads CASSLVRQAGGELFF. CDR3 DNA: TGCGCCAGCAGCTTGGTACGGCAGGCAGGTGGGGAGCTGTTTTTT. The whole variable domain, remainder taken from reference TRBV5-1 and TRBJ2-2, is KAGVTQTPRYLIKTRGQQVTLSCSPISGHRSVSWYQQTPGQGLQFLFEYFSETQRNKGNFPGRFSGRQFSNSRSEMNVSTLELGDSALYLCASSLVRQAGGELFFGEGSRLTVL.

V gene TRBV18 combines with J gene TRBJ2-5; D remains ambiguous. Germline CDR1 is KGHSH and CDR2 is LQKENI. V was cut by 4 bases and J by 2 bases, with 8 bases left in between. The CDR3 has 13 amino acids. CDR3 sequence (DNA): TGTGCCAGCTCACAGGAGATTCAAGAGACCCAGTACTTC. It codes for CASSQEIQETQYF.

J is TRBJ1-2 and V is TRBV29-1; unclear D gene. The germline CDR1 and CDR2 sequences are SQVTM and ANQGSEA. Trimming removed 3 bases from V and 4 bases from J, with 15 bases in between. The CDR3 totals 14 residues. Written as DNA, the CDR3 is TGCAGCGTTGATATAGGACTCCGACTCTATGGCTACACCTTC. Protein sequence: CSVDIGLRLYGYTF.

This rearrangement joins TRBV5-6 to TRBJ2-3; 10 nucleotides match TRBD2. The CDR3 covers 16 residues. Germline CDR1 is SGHDT and CDR2 is YYEEEE. Trimming took 3 bases from V and 5 from J; bases not matched to a gene: 9. The CDR3 DNA reads as TGTGCCAGCAGCTGGGCAACTAGCGGGGTACAAGATACGCAGTATTTT. Translated: CASSWATSGVQDTQYF.

J is TRBJ2-3 and V is TRBV11-1, with TRBD1 identical over 8 bases. Losses at the gene ends were 5 bases for V and 2 bases for J; bases not matched to a gene: 6. The CDR3 has 15 residues. Germline loops: CDR1 SGHAT, CDR2 FQDESV (reference sequence). The CDR3 sequence is CASSDDRGDTDTQYF. The CDR3, as DNA: TGTGCCAGCAGCGACGACAGGGGAGACACAGATACGCAGTATTTT.

V gene TRBV25-1 combines with J gene TRBJ1-1; D might be TRBD1 (5 bases). This CDR3 contains 13 residues. V lost 5 bases and J 5 bases, leaving 12 bases between the germline ends. Germline values: CDR1 MGHDK, CDR2 SYGVNS. As DNA, the CDR3 is TGTGCCAGCAGTAAGACAGCCTCTACTGAAGCTTTCTTT. This encodes CASSKTASTEAFF.